The source of this T cell receptor beta chain is a study of T cell repertoires in cytomegalovirus infection. One entry per CDR3 protein results from TCRdb running MiXCR on the reads. Of approximately 700,000 distinct CDR3 sequences in the sample, approximately 40% were seen once. V shed 3 bases and J shed 2 bases, with 8 bases lying between them. The CDR3 loop spans 14 amino acids. Germline V gives CDR1 LNHNV, CDR2 YYDKDF (reference sequence). The sequenced sample was PBMCs. The chain uses TRBV15 and TRBJ1-5, with D possibly being TRBD1 (5 bases). This clonotype originated in a human donor in good health (CMV status not recorded). Some clones in this sample may be carry-over from other donors' samples. The CDR3 protein is CATSSKGRNQPQHF. For the CDR3, the DNA is TGTGCCACCAGCAGTAAGGGGCGCAATCAGCCCCAGCATTTT.